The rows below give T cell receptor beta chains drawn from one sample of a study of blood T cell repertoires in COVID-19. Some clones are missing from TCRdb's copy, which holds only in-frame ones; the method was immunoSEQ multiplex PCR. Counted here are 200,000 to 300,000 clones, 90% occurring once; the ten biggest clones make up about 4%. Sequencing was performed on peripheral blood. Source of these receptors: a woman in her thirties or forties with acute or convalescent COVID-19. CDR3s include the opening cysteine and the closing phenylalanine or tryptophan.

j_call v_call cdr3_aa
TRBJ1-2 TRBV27 CASSSGTNYGYTF
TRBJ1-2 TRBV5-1 CASSRLGGTGVYGYTF
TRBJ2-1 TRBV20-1 CSASKVAGTYNEQFF
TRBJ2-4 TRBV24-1 CATSDLRGENGRLPGKNIQYF
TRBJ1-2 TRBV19 CASSIPGYSYGYTF
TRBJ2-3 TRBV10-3 CAISERQQDTQYF
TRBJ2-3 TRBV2 CASMGTTSGGRTSTDTQYF
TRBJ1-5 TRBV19 CASSGGLRQPQHF
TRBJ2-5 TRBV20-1 CSAAGVETQYF
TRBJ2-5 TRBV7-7 CASSRQGVIEETQYF
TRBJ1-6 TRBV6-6 CASSKDRVGSPLHF
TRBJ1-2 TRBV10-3 CATTGVAEYGYTF
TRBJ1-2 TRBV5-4 CAQFSTGENGYTF
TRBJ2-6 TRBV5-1 CASSVDSYSGANVLTF
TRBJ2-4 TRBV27 CASSSLEGGKNIQYF
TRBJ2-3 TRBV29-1 CSVDLFGSGTDTQYF
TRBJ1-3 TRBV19 CASSPGQSSGNTIYF
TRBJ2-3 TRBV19 CASSFGQSSTDTQYF
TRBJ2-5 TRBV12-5 CASGSGTEETQYF
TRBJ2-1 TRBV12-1 CASSLFLSSYNEQFF
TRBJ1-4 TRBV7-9 CASSLVVRGHQPREKLFF
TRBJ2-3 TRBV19 CASRPSGDTDTQYF
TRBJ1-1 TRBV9 CASSVVVATEAFF
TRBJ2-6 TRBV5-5 CASSSGAGANVLTF
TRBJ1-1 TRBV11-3 CASSHTLNTEAFF
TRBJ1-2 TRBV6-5 CASSGDQGSNYGYTF
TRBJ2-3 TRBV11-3 CASSSGERNTQYF
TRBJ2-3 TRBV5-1 CASSLTGTGADTQYF
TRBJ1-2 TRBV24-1 CATSDRGQGAYGYTF
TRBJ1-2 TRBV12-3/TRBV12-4 CASSESGYGYTF
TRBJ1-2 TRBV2 CATSRFPYYGYTF
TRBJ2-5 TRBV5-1 CASSGGPQRQETQYF
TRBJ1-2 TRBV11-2 CASSSGRDGARGYTF
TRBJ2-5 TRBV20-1 CSASFGGGETQYF
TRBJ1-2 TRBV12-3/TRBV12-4 CASSLEGPWGYTF
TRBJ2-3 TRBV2 CASSGSWGPISTDTQYF
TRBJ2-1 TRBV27 CASSITSGGPQPYNEQFF
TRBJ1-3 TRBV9 CASSVTTGTVSSGNTIYF
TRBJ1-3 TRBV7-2 CASSSFGQGNTIYF
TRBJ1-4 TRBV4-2 CASSQDPGGTTNEKLFF
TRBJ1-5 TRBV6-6 CASTNGGNQPQHF
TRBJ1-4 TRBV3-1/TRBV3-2 CASSPSRANEKLFF
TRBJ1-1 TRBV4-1 CASSQSDWGDDTEAFF
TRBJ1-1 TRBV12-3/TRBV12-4 CASSAAGVSEAFF
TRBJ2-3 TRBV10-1 CASSESVLTTDTQYF
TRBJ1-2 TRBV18 CASSPTGEGYGYTF
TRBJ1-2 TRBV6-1 CASSEGDSPYGYTF
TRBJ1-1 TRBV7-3 CASSPQGMNTEAFF
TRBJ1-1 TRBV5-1 CASSYATGEGTEAFF
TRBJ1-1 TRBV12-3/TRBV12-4 CASSFRENTEAFF
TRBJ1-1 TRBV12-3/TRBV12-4 CASSQRTEAFF
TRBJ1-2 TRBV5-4 CASSLDDRGYGYTF
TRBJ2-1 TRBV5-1 CASSSVPGGYNEQFF
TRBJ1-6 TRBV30 CAWSRNSGRSPLHF
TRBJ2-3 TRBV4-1 CASSQPLKRGPLGTQYF
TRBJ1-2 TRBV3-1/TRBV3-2 CASSQDRAIYGYTF
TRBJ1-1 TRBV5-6 CASSLVRGYTEAFF
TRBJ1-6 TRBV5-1 CASSEDSSYSPLHF
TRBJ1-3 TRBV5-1 CASGTGGSSGNTIYF
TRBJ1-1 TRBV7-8 CASSLLQGNLATEAFF